These 11 T cell receptor beta chains were sequenced from one sample in a study of T cell clonotyping in hematopoietic cell transplantation. Some clones are missing from TCRdb's copy, which holds only in-frame ones; the method was immunoSEQ multiplex PCR. The top ten hold approximately 0.9% of the sample, which has some 40,000 clones, about 95% seen once. Sequenced: peripheral blood mononuclear cells. The receptor source for this set is a man aged 30 to 45 in good health. Some clones in this sample may be carry-over from other donors' samples.

The V gene is TRBV29-1, the J gene TRBJ2-3, with D perhaps TRBD1 or TRBD2 (5 bases each). CDR1 SQVTM and CDR2 ANQGSEA come from the germline V gene. The ends were cut back, 2 bases at V and 1 base at J, with 19 bases in the middle. This CDR3 has 17 amino acids. This CDR3 reads CSVERGRGRYRTDTQYF. The CDR3 DNA reads TGCAGCGTTGAACGGGGCCGAGGACGATACCGCACAGATACGCAGTATTTT.

This clone was counted once. The V call is TRBV6-5, the J call TRBJ2-7, with 7 bases identical to TRBD1. The CDR3 extends over 14 amino acids. The germline CDR1 and CDR2 sequences are MNHEY and SVGAGI. The trim removed 4 bases at V and 2 bases at J, leaving 5 bases unmatched. This chain's CDR3 is CASSSTGAPYEQYF. DNA for the CDR3: TGTGCCAGCAGTTCTACAGGGGCCCCCTACGAGCAGTACTTC.

The rearrangement links TRBV19 to TRBJ2-7; D call uncertain. V dropped 4 bases and J dropped 6 bases, with 13 bases sitting between them. Germline values: CDR1 LNHDA, CDR2 SQIVND (reference sequence). This CDR3 has 13 residues. The CDR3: CASSTNGRAEQYF. The CDR3 DNA reads TGTGCCAGTAGTACTAACGGAAGAGCCGAGCAGTACTTC.

The genes are TRBV11-3 and TRBJ2-7; TRBD1 matches 11 bases. V shed 5 bases, J shed 7 bases, and the junction held 10 bases outside the gene matches. From germline, CDR1 is SGHNT and CDR2 YENEEA. This CDR3 comprises 15 residues. In DNA form, the CDR3 reads TGTGCCAGCAGCCTCGGACAGGGGGCCTCCGATGAGCAGTACTTC. It is translated as CASSLGQGASDEQYF. The full variable domain, its missing parts supplied by reference TRBV11-3 and TRBJ2-7, is EAGVVQSPRYKIIEKKQPVAFWCNPISGHNTLYWYLQNLGQGPELLIRYENEEAVDDSQLPKDRFSAERLKGVDSTLKIQPAELGDSAVYLCASSLGQGASDEQYFGPGTRLTVT.

This chain joins TRBV14 and TRBJ2-1; D remains unclear. There are 12 residues in the CDR3. Germline V lookup: CDR1 SGHDN, CDR2 FVKESK. V lost 4 bases, J lost 6 bases, and 7 bases lay in between. The CDR3 sequence is CASSRQGNEQFF. The DNA of the CDR3 is TGTGCCAGCAGCCGTCAAGGCAATGAGCAGTTCTTC.

The gene calls are TRBV7-2 and TRBJ2-7, with 10 bases identical to TRBD2. CDR1 and CDR2 (germline): SGHTA, FQGNSA. Trimming removed 0 bases from V and 1 base from J; junction bases left unmatched: 0. The CDR3 runs 15 residues. In DNA, the CDR3 is TGTGCCAGCAGCTTAGCGGGACTAGCGTCCTACGAGCAGTACTTC. Its protein product is CASSLAGLASYEQYF.

J is TRBJ1-3 and V is TRBV11-2; D unresolved. The V gene lost 4 bases and the J gene lost 0 bases, with 10 bases spanning the gap. The CDR3 is made up of 15 amino acids. Germline V gene lookup returns CDR1 SGHAT and CDR2 FQNNGV. The CDR3 here is CASSSFISSGNTIYF. In DNA, the CDR3 is TGTGCCAGCAGCTCATTCATCAGCTCTGGAAACACCATATATTTT.

The rearrangement links TRBV2 to TRBJ2-4; 8 positions agree with TRBD1. V dropped 6 bases and J dropped 8; count of bases not matched to a gene: 12. Germline CDR1 reads SNHLY; CDR2 reads FYNNEI. This CDR3 is built from 15 residues. The CDR3 DNA is TGTGCCAGCAGGGATATCAGGGGGCTAAGGGACATTCAGTACTTC. Protein: CASRDIRGLRDIQYF.

The gene calls are TRBV5-4 and TRBJ2-7; the match to TRBD1 covers 8 bases. The germline CDR1 and CDR2 sequences are SGHNT and YYREEE (reference sequence). This CDR3 has 15 amino acids. V lost 0 bases to trimming and J lost 4 bases; unmatched junction nucleotides: 6. The CDR3 DNA reads as TGTGCCAGCAGCTTGGTACAGGGGGGCAGTTACGAGCAGTACTTC. Protein sequence: CASSLVQGGSYEQYF. The entire variable domain, with the rest obtained from reference TRBV5-4 and TRBJ2-7, is as follows: ETGVTQSPTHLIKTRGQQVTLRCSSQSGHNTVSWYQQALGQGPQFIFQYYREEENGRGNFPPRFSGLQFPNYSSELNVNALELDDSALYLCASSLVQGGSYEQYFGPGTRLTVT.

V is TRBV6-5 and J is TRBJ1-5; the match to TRBD1 covers 7 bases. CDR3 size: 15 residues. Germline V gene lookup returns CDR1 MNHEY and CDR2 SVGAGI. With 6 bases clipped from V and 1 base from J, the junction kept 6 bases outside the gene matches. In DNA, the CDR3 is TGTGCCAGCAGCCCAAGGGGGCGCAGCAATCAGCCCCAGCATTTT. Translation: CASSPRGRSNQPQHF.

The chain links TRBV6-6 to TRBJ2-7, with 9 bases identical to TRBD1. V lost 8 bases, J lost 6 bases, and 17 bases stayed unmatched. The CDR3 contains 16 residues. Germline-derived CDR1 and CDR2 are MNHNY and SVGAGI (reference sequence). The CDR3 DNA follows: TGTGCCAGCCGCAACGCAAAACAGGGGGCGACTGCCGAGCAGTACTTC. It is translated as CASRNAKQGATAEQYF.